The clone carrying this T cell receptor beta chain has a handful of counts. Its antigen is unidentified. The data stem from a study of Graves' ophthalmopathy and Graves' hyperthyroidism. Study conclusions and caveats: Among expanded thyroid clonotypes above 0.001 frequency, most also occurred in blood.

Germline CDR1 LGHDT, CDR2 YNNKEL (reference sequence). V dropped 1 base and J dropped 0 bases, with 13 bases sitting between them. The CDR3 sequence is 17 residues long. Amplified material comprised TCR beta CDR3 regions derived from RNA transcripts. HTBI primers were used in a first-round RT-PCR, which preceded a second-round multiplex PCR. TCRdb ran MiXCR on the multiplex PCR reads and lists one entry per CDR3 protein. The sample records about 500,000 distinct CDR3 sequences, roughly 40% being singletons. The specimen sequenced was peripheral blood or thyroid tissue (not recorded which). This sequence originates from an adult man with Graves' hyperthyroidism. This chain uses TRBV3-1 with TRBJ1-3; no reliable D call. The CDR3 region has the DNA TGTGCCAGCAGCCAAGCCGGAGGGCGAAGCTCTGGAAACACCATATATTTT. Protein product: CASSQAGGRSSGNTIYF. The whole variable domain, filled in from reference TRBV3-1 and TRBJ1-3, reads DTAVSQTPKYLVTQMGNDKSIKCEQNLGHDTMYWYKQDSKKFLKIMFSYNNKELIINETVPNRFSPKSPDKAHLNLHINSLELGDSAVYFCASSQAGGRSSGNTIYFGEGSWLTVV.